A single sample is the source of the 2 T cell receptor beta chains below, sequenced in a study of T cell responses to AZD1222 COVID-19 vaccine. Here immunoSEQ multiplex PCR was the method, and the copy in TCRdb shows in-frame clones only, minus some. The table records 55,000 to 75,000 clones, 88% of them present only once. Sequenced material: peripheral blood, taken on day 0 of AZD1222 vaccination. The source is an adult in good health.

The chain couples TRBV14 to TRBJ1-3; D is unclear. The ends were cut back, 4 bases at V and 4 bases at J, with 17 bases in the middle. The CDR3 length is 16 residues. Germline CDR1 is SGHDN and CDR2 is FVKESK. The CDR3 reads CASSPSGGRAGNTIYF. For the CDR3, the DNA is TGTGCCAGCAGCCCCTCAGGTGGCCGGGCGGGAAACACCATATATTTT.

The rearrangement links TRBV12-3 or TRBV12-4 to TRBJ2-1; no firm D call. V shed 3 bases and J shed 10 bases, with 13 bases lying between them. This CDR3 spans 13 amino acids. This CDR3 is CASSLVLDQEQFF. CDR3 DNA sequence: TGTGCCAGCAGTTTGGTTTTAGATCAGGAGCAGTTCTTC.